The 13 T cell receptor beta chains below were found in one sample sequenced in a study of regulatory T cells in long-lasting Graves disease. Building of the TCR beta libraries involved iRepertoire HTBI primers and Arm-PCR of CDR3 regions. TCRdb recomputed calls from the multiplex PCR reads with MiXCR, one row per CDR3 protein. The data contain 600,000 to 850,000 distinct CDR3 sequences, around 30% of them singletons. The time point: persistent/refractory GD, antithyroid drugs over 5 years with positive TRAb. Preparation of the TCR library used RNA extracted from PBMCs. Sequenced material: peripheral blood mononuclear cells (PBMCs), taken when the disease was refractory, from a patient treated with antithyroid drugs. The receptors here all came from a female donor with Graves disease.

This clonotype was recorded a few times. The J gene is TRBJ1-2, the V gene TRBV7-9; 11 positions agree with TRBD1. CDR3 length equals 15 residues. J was trimmed by 4 bases and V by 5 bases; bases with no gene match: 6. Germline assignment: CDR1 SEHNR and CDR2 FQNEAQ (reference sequence). CDR3 in amino acids: CASSAGQGEIYGYTF. CDR3 coding DNA: TGTGCCAGCAGCGCGGGACAGGGGGAAATCTATGGCTACACCTTC.

The table lists this clonotype with a few counts. The V call is TRBV4-1, the J call TRBJ1-2; D possibly corresponds to TRBD1 (6 bases). Trimming stripped 3 bases from V and 4 bases from J, with 15 bases between. The germline V gene encodes CDR1 MGHRA and CDR2 YSYEKL. This CDR3 is 15 amino acids long. The CDR3 nucleotides are TGCGCCAGCAGCCATGAACAGGGTTCGGCCTATGGCTACACCTTC. It is translated as CASSHEQGSAYGYTF.

This chain joins TRBV29-1 and TRBJ1-2; weak D call: TRBD1 (6 bases). Germline lookup yields CDR1 SQVTM and CDR2 ANQGSEA. V dropped 7 bases and J dropped 7 bases, with 13 bases sitting between them. The CDR3 is made up of 11 amino acids. CDR3 coding DNA: TGCAGCGGGGGGGGCGGCGGTGGCTACACCTTC. This gives the protein CSGGGGGGYTF.

In this sample, this clonotype turned up many times. The CDR3 nucleotides read TGCAGTGCTAGAAGGGACAGTAGGGCCTATAATTCACCCCTCCACTTT. Translation gives CSARRDSRAYNSPLHF. The chain has TRBV20-1 and TRBJ1-6; 7 bases match TRBD1. Germline CDR1 and CDR2: DFQATT and SNEGSKA (reference sequence). After removal of 2 bases from V and 2 bases from J, the junction contained 6 bases not matched to a gene. There are 16 residues in the CDR3.

The chain carries TRBV20-1 and TRBJ1-2; D is undetermined. V lost 3 bases to trimming and J lost 0 bases, with 8 bases between them. The germline V gene encodes CDR1 DFQATT and CDR2 SNEGSKA (reference sequence). The CDR3 is made up of 13 amino acids. This chain's CDR3 is CSASQAANYGYTF. DNA for the CDR3: TGCAGTGCTAGTCAGGCAGCTAACTATGGCTACACCTTC.

This clonotype has just a few counts. The rearrangement joins TRBV11-2 to TRBJ1-5; D is unclear. The V end was cut by 5 bases, the J end by 7 bases, with 12 bases between. Germline V lookup: CDR1 SGHAT, CDR2 FQNNGV. The length of the CDR3 is 13 residues. CDR3 amino acids: CASSQNDGQPQHF. The CDR3 nucleotides are TGTGCCAGCAGCCAAAACGATGGGCAGCCCCAGCATTTT.

The chain combines TRBV30 with TRBJ2-2; possibly TRBD2 for D (6 bases). The CDR3 loop spans 14 amino acids. The V end lost 1 base, the J end lost 3 bases, and 9 bases lay between the germline ends. The germline gives CDR1 GTSNPN, CDR2 SVGIG (reference sequence). The chain's CDR3 is CAWSGDFYTGELFF. Written as DNA, the CDR3 is TGTGCCTGGAGTGGGGACTTTTACACCGGGGAGCTGTTTTTT.

The sample holds many counts of this clonotype. The rearrangement joins TRBV20-1 to TRBJ2-5; 7 bases fit TRBD2. This CDR3 is built from 15 residues. J lost 5 bases, V lost 0 bases, and 9 bases had no gene match. The germline gives CDR1 DFQATT, CDR2 SNEGSKA (reference sequence). CDR3 protein: CSARDFGGSHETQYF. The CDR3 DNA sequence: TGCAGTGCTAGAGATTTTGGCGGGAGTCATGAGACCCAGTACTTC.

This clonotype was counted between two and nine times. J is TRBJ2-7 and V is TRBV3-1, with D possibly TRBD2 on 6 matching bases. Trimming removed 0 bases from V and 2 bases from J, with 11 bases in between. The CDR3 runs 15 residues. Germline V gene lookup returns CDR1 LGHDT and CDR2 YNNKEL (reference sequence). This CDR3 is CASSQDLAEAYEQYF. The CDR3 nucleotides are TGTGCCAGCAGCCAAGATTTAGCGGAGGCCTACGAGCAGTACTTC.

There are many counts of this clonotype. The CDR3 protein is CASSQDEASYTF. CDR3 DNA: TGTGCCAGCAGCCAAGATGAGGCCTCCTACACCTTC. The V and J genes are TRBV3-1 and TRBJ1-2; D remains unclear. CDR1 and CDR2 (germline): LGHDT, YNNKEL (reference sequence). Trimming stripped 0 bases from V and 10 bases from J, with 9 bases between. The CDR3 is 12 residues long. Filled out from reference TRBV3-1 and TRBJ1-2, the complete variable domain reads DTAVSQTPKYLVTQMGNDKSIKCEQNLGHDTMYWYKQDSKKFLKIMFSYNNKELIINETVPNRFSPKSPDKAHLNLHINSLELGDSAVYFCASSQDEASYTFGSGTRLTVV.

The chain joins TRBV6-2 or TRBV6-3 to TRBJ1-3; D unclear. In germline, CDR1 is MNHEY, CDR2 SVGEGT. The CDR3 has 16 amino acids. Between the trimmed V and J ends, which lost 2 bases and 2 bases, there was a span of 13 bases. CDR3 sequence: CASSYNRPLAGNTIYF. The CDR3 region has the DNA TGTGCCAGCAGTTACAACAGACCCTTAGCTGGAAACACCATATATTTT.

This clonotype was counted between two and nine times. The CDR3 reads CSAYLEDRRNQPQHF. CDR3 coding DNA: TGCAGTGCTTATTTAGAGGACAGGCGGAATCAGCCCCAGCATTTT. The chain is built from TRBV20-1 and TRBJ1-5, with 7 bases lining up with TRBD1. Germline V gene lookup returns CDR1 DFQATT and CDR2 SNEGSKA (reference sequence). This CDR3 is built from 15 residues. V lost 5 bases and J lost 4; bases outside the gene matches: 11.

This clonotype appeared a few times. The gene calls are TRBV6-1 and TRBJ1-1; the match to TRBD1 covers 7 bases. The CDR3 covers 14 residues. CDR1 and CDR2 (germline): MNHNS, SASEGT. J was trimmed by 6 bases and V by 1 base; bases with no gene match: 5. DNA of the CDR3: TGTGCCAGCAGTGAAGTTACAGGGGAGCCTGAAGCTTTCTTT. Translating it yields CASSEVTGEPEAFF.